This T cell receptor (beta chain) was profiled in a study of response to subunit inactivated influenza vaccine (dated by TCRdb to 2017 to 2018). About the study as a whole: Deep quantitative T cell receptor repertoire profiling was used in the study to track responses to a trivalent subunit inactivated influenza vaccine.

The CDR3 measures 16 amino acids from cysteine to phenylalanine. The only DNA kept is the CDR3, 48 bases in frame from the first base. For CDR1 and CDR2, the germline V gene (reference sequence) lists SEHNR and FQNEAQ. Trimming leaves V shorter by 2 bases and J shorter by 2 bases, with the junction holding 8 bases beyond the gene matches. Results the study describes overall, beyond this receptor: The authors suggested that each seasonal influenza vaccination may recruit only a limited number of new T cells.

This clonotype was detected only a few times. Its antigen has not been determined. Base qualities are not recorded, but no much larger clone differs from it by a single base. The library relied on RT-PCR. The sequencer listed for this sample is Illumina HiSeq 2500. In-frame beta chains were kept once TCRdb had trimmed the public reads at Q25 with fastp and called clones with MiXCR. Rows matching on CDR3 protein sequence are summarized as one entry with the most common DNA and genes. The sample includes about 650,000 distinct CDR3 sequences, with approximately 15% observed a single time. Of the sample, 7.5% to 8% falls within the top ten clones.

This TCR derives from a middle-aged man who received an inactivated influenza vaccine. Donor details come from another sample of the same person, matched by shared clones. The sequenced sample was PBMCs from blood, obtained around 14 days before vaccination. The sequence is built from TRBV7-9 and TRBJ2-5; the central 7 bases match TRBD1. The CDR3 corresponds to CASSLIGGRGQETQYF. The DNA reads as follows: TGTGCCAGCAGCTTAATAGGGGGCAGGGGTCAAGAGACCCAGTACTTC.